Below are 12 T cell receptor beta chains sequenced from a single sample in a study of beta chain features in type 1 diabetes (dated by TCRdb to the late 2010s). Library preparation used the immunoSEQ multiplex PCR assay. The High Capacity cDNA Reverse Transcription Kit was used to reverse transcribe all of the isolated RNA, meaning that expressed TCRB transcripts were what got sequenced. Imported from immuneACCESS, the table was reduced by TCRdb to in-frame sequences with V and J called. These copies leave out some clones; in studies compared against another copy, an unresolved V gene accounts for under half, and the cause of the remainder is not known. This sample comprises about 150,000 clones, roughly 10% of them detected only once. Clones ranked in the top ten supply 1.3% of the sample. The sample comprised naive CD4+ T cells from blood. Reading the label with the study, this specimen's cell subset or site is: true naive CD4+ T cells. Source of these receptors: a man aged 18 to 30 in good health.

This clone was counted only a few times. The CDR3 DNA reads as TGCGCCAGCAGCCAAGGGTTCGGCGGGGGATTCTCAGATACGCAGTATTTT. Amino acids: CASSQGFGGGFSDTQYF. The V and J genes are TRBV4-1 and TRBJ2-3; 7 bases line up with TRBD2. Germline V gene data show CDR1 as MGHRA and CDR2 as YSYEKL. The V and J ends lost 1 base and 4 bases, in that order; junction bases with no gene match: 11. CDR3 length: 17 residues.

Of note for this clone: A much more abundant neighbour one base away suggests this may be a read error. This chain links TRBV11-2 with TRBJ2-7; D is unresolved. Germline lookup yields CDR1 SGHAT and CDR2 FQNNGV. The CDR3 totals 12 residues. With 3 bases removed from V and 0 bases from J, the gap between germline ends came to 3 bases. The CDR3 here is CASSFNSYEQYF. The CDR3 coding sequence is TGTGCCAGCAGCTTTAACTCCTACGAGCAGTACTTC.

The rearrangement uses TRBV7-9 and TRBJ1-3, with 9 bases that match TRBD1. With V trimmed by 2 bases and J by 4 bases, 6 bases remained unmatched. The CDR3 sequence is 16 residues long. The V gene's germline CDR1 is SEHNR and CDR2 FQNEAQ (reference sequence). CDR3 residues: CASSLRGTGPGNTIYF. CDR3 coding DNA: TGTGCCAGCAGCTTACGAGGGACAGGGCCCGGAAACACCATATATTTT.

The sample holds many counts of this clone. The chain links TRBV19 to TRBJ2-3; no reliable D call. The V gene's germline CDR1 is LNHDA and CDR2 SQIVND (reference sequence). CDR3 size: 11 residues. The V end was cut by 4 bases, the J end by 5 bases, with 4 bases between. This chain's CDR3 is CASSTRDTQYF. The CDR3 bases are TGTGCCAGTAGTACGAGAGATACGCAGTATTTT.

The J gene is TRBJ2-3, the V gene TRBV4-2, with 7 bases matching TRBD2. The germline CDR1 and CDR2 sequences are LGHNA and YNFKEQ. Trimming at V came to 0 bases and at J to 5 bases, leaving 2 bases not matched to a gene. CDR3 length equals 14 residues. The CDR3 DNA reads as TGTGCCAGCAGCCAAGAGCGGGGGAGAGATACGCAGTATTTT. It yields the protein CASSQERGRDTQYF.

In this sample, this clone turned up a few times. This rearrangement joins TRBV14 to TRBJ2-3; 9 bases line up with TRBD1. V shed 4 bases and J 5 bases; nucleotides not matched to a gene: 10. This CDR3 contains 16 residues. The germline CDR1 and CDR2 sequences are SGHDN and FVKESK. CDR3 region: CASSPRQGVNKDTQYF. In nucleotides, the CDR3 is TGTGCCAGCAGCCCGCGACAGGGGGTCAATAAAGATACGCAGTATTTT.

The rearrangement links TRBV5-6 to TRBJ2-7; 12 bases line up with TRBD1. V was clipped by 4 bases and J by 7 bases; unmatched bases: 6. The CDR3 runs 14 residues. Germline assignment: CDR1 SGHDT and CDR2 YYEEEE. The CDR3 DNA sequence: TGTGCCAGCAGCCGGGACAGGGGGCAAGGTGAGCAGTACTTC. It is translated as CASSRDRGQGEQYF.

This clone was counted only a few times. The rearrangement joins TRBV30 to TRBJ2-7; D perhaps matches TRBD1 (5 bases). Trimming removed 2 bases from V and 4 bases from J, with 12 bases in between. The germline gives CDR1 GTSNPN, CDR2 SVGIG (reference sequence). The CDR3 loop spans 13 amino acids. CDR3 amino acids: CAWSYPGRYEQYF. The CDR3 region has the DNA TGTGCCTGGAGTTATCCAGGGCGATACGAGCAGTACTTC.

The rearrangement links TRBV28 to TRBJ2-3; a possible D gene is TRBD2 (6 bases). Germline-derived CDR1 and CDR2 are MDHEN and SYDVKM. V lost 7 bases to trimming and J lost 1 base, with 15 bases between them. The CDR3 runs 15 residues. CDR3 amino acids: CASKRGLPGTDTQYF. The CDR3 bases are TGTGCCAGCAAAAGGGGACTTCCCGGCACAGATACGCAGTATTTT.

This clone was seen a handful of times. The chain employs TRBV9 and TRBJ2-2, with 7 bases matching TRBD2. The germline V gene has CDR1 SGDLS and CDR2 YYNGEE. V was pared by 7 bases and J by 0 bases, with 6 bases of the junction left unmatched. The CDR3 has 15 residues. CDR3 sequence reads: CASSRGVPNTGELFF. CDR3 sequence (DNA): TGTGCCAGCTCCCGGGGGGTCCCGAACACCGGGGAGCTGTTTTTT.

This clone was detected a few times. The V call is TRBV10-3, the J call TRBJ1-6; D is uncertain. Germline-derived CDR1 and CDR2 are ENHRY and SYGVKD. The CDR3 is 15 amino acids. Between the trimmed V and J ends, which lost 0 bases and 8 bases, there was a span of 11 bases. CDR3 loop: CAISESRVRDSPLHF. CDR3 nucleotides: TGTGCCATCAGTGAGTCGAGGGTCCGGGATTCACCCCTCCACTTT.

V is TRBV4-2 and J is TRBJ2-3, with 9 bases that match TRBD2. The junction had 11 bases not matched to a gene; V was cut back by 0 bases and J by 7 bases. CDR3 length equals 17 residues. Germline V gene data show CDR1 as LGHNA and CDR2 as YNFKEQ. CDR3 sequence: CASSQDLTSGPLYTQYF. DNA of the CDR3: TGTGCCAGCAGCCAAGATCTGACTAGCGGACCCCTCTATACGCAGTATTTT.